The source of this T cell receptor (beta chain) is a study of T-cell memory formation after mild COVID-19. TCRdb recomputed calls from the 5' RACE reads with MiXCR, one row per CDR3 protein. The sample lists under 300,000 distinct CDR3 sequences, 8% to 10% occurring once. V dropped 3 bases and J dropped 11 bases, with 16 bases sitting between them. The CDR3 extends over 13 amino acids. CDR1 SGHAT and CDR2 FQNNGV come from the germline V gene. This chain links TRBV11-2 with TRBJ2-5; the D gene is possibly TRBD2 (5 bases). The source of this sequence is a man in his late teens or twenties who had mild COVID-19 (a few samples of this study predate the infection). Cell type and time point are not known. The specimen was PBMCs or a T cell subset sorted from them (not recorded which). DNA for the CDR3: TGTGCCAGCAGCTTGGGGAAAATTTCGGGGCAGTACTTC. Protein: CASSLGKISGQYF.